Shown below are 28 T cell receptor beta chains from a single sample sequenced in a study of blood T cell repertoires in COVID-19. TCRdb's table, derived via immunoSEQ multiplex PCR, lists solely in-frame clones and lacks some. Here the sample spans 100,000 to 150,000 clones, roughly 83% being singletons. Sequences were obtained from peripheral blood. All receptors derive from a man aged 40-49 years with active or convalescent COVID-19.

There are a few counts of this clone. The J gene is TRBJ2-3, the V gene TRBV30; 8 positions agree with TRBD2. Trimming removed 1 base from V and 2 bases from J; junction bases left unmatched: 8. This CDR3 region has 16 residues. The germline CDR1 and CDR2 sequences are GTSNPN and SVGIG (reference sequence). The CDR3 DNA is TGTGCCTGGAGTGCGGCTGCGGGGGGTCTCACAGATACGCAGTATTTT. This translates into CAWSAAAGGLTDTQYF.

A note on this clone: The CDR3 does not end in the conserved phenylalanine or tryptophan, so this is likely a read error. The DNA is left out, because the CDR3 cannot be placed on it with certainty; the CDR3 is given as TCRdb lists it. The rearrangement uses TRBV15 and TRBJ2-3; no check of the table's D call, TRBD2, against the DNA was made. In germline, CDR1 is LNHNV, CDR2 YYDKDF (reference sequence). The CDR3 spans 15 residues, counting both ends. The chain's CDR3 is CATSRGAQFSGGLNI.

This sequence joins TRBV4-2 and TRBJ1-1; D uncertain. The CDR3 consists of 14 residues. Germline loops: CDR1 LGHNA, CDR2 YNFKEQ. With 4 bases removed from V and 7 bases from J, the gap between germline ends came to 16 bases. CDR3 amino acids: CASSRQVGGNEAFF. CDR3 bases: TGTGCCAGCAGCCGTCAGGTTGGAGGCAATGAAGCTTTCTTT.

This sequence joins TRBV28 and TRBJ1-1; D is unresolved. CDR1 MDHEN and CDR2 SYDVKM come from the germline V gene. The ends were cut back, 6 bases at V and 0 bases at J, with 8 bases in the middle. The CDR3 spans 13 residues. The CDR3, as DNA: TGTGCCAGCAGATTACTCGTGAACACTGAAGCTTTCTTT. Amino acid sequence: CASRLLVNTEAFF.

This sequence joins TRBV9 and TRBJ1-4, with 7 bases that match TRBD1. This CDR3 region has 15 residues. CDR1 SGDLS and CDR2 YYNGEE come from the germline V gene. Germline trimming cut 3 bases from V and 5 bases from J; bases unmatched to any gene: 7. The CDR3 nucleotides are TGTGCCAGCAGCGGAGAGGGGGCTGGAAATGAAAAACTGTTTTTT. Protein: CASSGEGAGNEKLFF.

This clone has more than one count but fewer than ten. The chain joins TRBV11-3 to TRBJ1-1; D remains unclear. This CDR3 comprises 14 residues. Trimming pared 0 bases from V and 4 bases from J, leaving 9 bases between. Germline V CDR1 and CDR2: SGHNT, YENEEA. This CDR3 is CASSLEGVFTEAFF. CDR3 sequence (DNA): TGTGCCAGCAGCTTAGAAGGAGTATTCACTGAAGCTTTCTTT.

The chain carries TRBV28 and TRBJ1-6; 7 bases are a match to TRBD1. Looked up from germline, CDR1 is MDHEN and CDR2 is SYDVKM. With 8 bases clipped from V and 0 bases from J, the junction kept 4 bases outside the gene matches. The CDR3 is 15 amino acids. The CDR3 reads CASGDRSSYNSPLHF. The DNA for the CDR3 is TGTGCCAGCGGGGACAGAAGCTCCTATAATTCACCCCTCCACTTT. Using reference TRBV28 and TRBJ1-6 for the parts outside the CDR3, the full variable domain is DVKVTQSSRYLVKRTGEKVFLECVQDMDHENMFWYRQDPGLGLRLIYFSYDVKMKEKGDIPEGYSVSREKKERFSLILESASTNQTSMYLCASGDRSSYNSPLHFGNGTRLTVT.

This clone has a handful of counts. The chain links TRBV18 to TRBJ1-5; 8 bases align to TRBD1. CDR1 and CDR2 (germline): KGHSH, LQKENI. Trimming took 3 bases from V and 5 from J; bases not matched to a gene: 6. CDR3 length: 15 residues. CDR3 in DNA: TGTGCCAGCTCACCGACAGGGGCGGGGGATCAGCCCCAGCATTTT. The encoded protein is CASSPTGAGDQPQHF.

V gene TRBV6-1 combines with J gene TRBJ2-7, with D tentatively TRBD1 (5 bases). This CDR3 comprises 14 residues. Trimming stripped 3 bases from V and 6 bases from J, with 15 bases between. Germline V CDR1 and CDR2: MNHNS, SASEGT. The CDR3 nucleotides read TGTGCCAGCAGTGATTCCTTGGGGCAGCCCGAGCAGTACTTC. Protein sequence: CASSDSLGQPEQYF.

The chain carries TRBV4-1 and TRBJ2-5; the D gene is possibly TRBD2 (6 bases). This CDR3 region has 14 residues. Germline V lookup: CDR1 MGHRA, CDR2 YSYEKL. The V and J ends lost 3 bases and 5 bases respectively, with 13 bases between them. The CDR3 spells CASSQSGLPETQYF. In nucleotides, the CDR3 is TGCGCCAGCAGCCAGTCGGGACTCCCGGAGACCCAGTACTTC.

The chain has TRBV5-1 and TRBJ1-4; D not resolved. Trimming removed 3 bases from V and 3 bases from J, with 6 bases in between. This CDR3 region has 13 residues. Germline V lookup: CDR1 SGHRS, CDR2 YFSETQ. CDR3 sequence (DNA): TGCGCCAGCAGCTCCCGTTCTAATGAAAAACTGTTTTTT. Its protein product is CASSSRSNEKLFF.

V and J are TRBV7-6 and TRBJ2-5, with a weak D call TRBD2 (6 bases). The V end lost 7 bases, the J end lost 5 bases, and 8 bases lay between the germline ends. The CDR3 covers 11 residues. The germline V gene has CDR1 SGHVS and CDR2 FNYEAQ. The CDR3 is CASTGRETQYF. Written as DNA, the CDR3 is TGTGCCAGCACAGGGAGGGAGACCCAGTACTTC.

In DNA, the CDR3 is TGTGCCAGCACCATGACAGGAACCTACAATGAGCAGTTCTTC. As protein: CASTMTGTYNEQFF. The V and J genes are TRBV11-3 and TRBJ2-1, with D possibly being TRBD1 (6 bases). This CDR3 is built from 14 residues. The germline CDR1 and CDR2 sequences are SGHNT and YENEEA. V dropped 7 bases and J dropped 2 bases, with 12 bases sitting between them.

The CDR3 sequence is CASSSPLGLAGVGTQYF. The CDR3 nucleotides are TGTGCCAGCAGCTCCCCCCTCGGACTAGCGGGAGTAGGAACCCAGTACTTC. V usage is TRBV9 and J usage is TRBJ2-5, with 13 bases aligning to TRBD2. V was pared by 4 bases and J by 8 bases, with 14 bases of the junction left unmatched. CDR1 and CDR2 from the germline V gene are SGDLS and YYNGEE. The length of the CDR3 is 17 residues.

The sample holds one count of this clone. The chain joins TRBV19 to TRBJ1-4, with TRBD1 as a possible D gene (6 bases). The length of the CDR3 is 15 residues. Germline CDR1 reads LNHDA; CDR2 reads SQIVND (reference sequence). The germline V and J ends were trimmed by 8 bases and 6 bases, with 19 bases remaining between them. CDR3 sequence (DNA): TGTGCCAGTTCCCGACAGGTCGGTCGTCATGAAAAACTGTTTTTT. Its translation: CASSRQVGRHEKLFF.

Only one count was recorded for this clone. This rearrangement joins TRBV6-4 to TRBJ2-7; D call uncertain. The V gene's germline CDR1 is MRHNA and CDR2 SNTAGT. The length of the CDR3 is 9 residues. V gave up 11 bases and J gave up 5 bases, with 7 bases separating them. CDR3 sequence: CAGPHEQYF. The CDR3 DNA follows: TGTGCCGGCCCTCACGAGCAGTACTTC.

The chain has TRBV9 and TRBJ2-1; 8 bases are shared with TRBD2. V dropped 3 bases and J dropped 6; count of bases not matched to a gene: 2. This CDR3 spans 13 amino acids. Germline values: CDR1 SGDLS, CDR2 YYNGEE. CDR3 residues: CASSGGGLNEQFF. For the CDR3, the DNA is TGTGCCAGCAGCGGCGGGGGGCTCAATGAGCAGTTCTTC.

This chain uses TRBV6-5 with TRBJ2-7; D unresolved. The germline CDR1 and CDR2 sequences are MNHEY and SVGAGI. CDR3 size: 16 residues. V lost 0 bases, J lost 3 bases, and 15 bases lay in between. The CDR3 region is CASSYSGLQPYYEQYF. CDR3 sequence (DNA): TGTGCCAGCAGTTACTCGGGCCTTCAGCCTTACTACGAGCAGTACTTC.

The table lists this clone with many counts. The V call is TRBV11-3, the J call TRBJ2-2; 9 bases are shared with TRBD1. The J segment lost 7 bases and the V segment lost 5 bases, leaving 11 bases of the junction unmatched. Germline values: CDR1 SGHNT, CDR2 YENEEA. The CDR3 has 16 amino acids. CDR3 region: CASSRAGQGRSGELFF. The CDR3 DNA is TGTGCCAGCAGCCGAGCGGGACAGGGTCGCAGCGGGGAGCTGTTTTTT.

The chain employs TRBV5-6 and TRBJ2-7, with 10 bases lining up with TRBD2. With 2 bases clipped from V and 6 bases from J, the junction kept 5 bases outside the gene matches. CDR1 is SGHDT and CDR2 is YYEEEE in the germline V gene. CDR3 length: 14 residues. The CDR3 region is CASSLAGGPGEQYF. Written as DNA, the CDR3 is TGTGCCAGCAGCTTAGCGGGAGGGCCCGGCGAGCAGTACTTC. The complete variable domain, with remaining parts taken from reference TRBV5-6 and TRBJ2-7, reads DAGVTQSPTHLIKTRGQQVTLRCSPKSGHDTVSWYQQALGQGPQFIFQYYEEEERQRGNFPDRFSGHQFPNYSSELNVNALLLGDSALYLCASSLAGGPGEQYFGPGTRLTVT.

CDR3 amino acids: CATTGGEDSPLHF. CDR3 DNA sequence: TGTGCCACCACGGGAGGGGAGGATTCACCCCTCCACTTT. V usage is TRBV28 and J usage is TRBJ1-6; possible D gene TRBD1, 5 bases. The V gene lost 10 bases and the J gene lost 8 bases, with 15 bases spanning the gap. Germline V gives CDR1 MDHEN, CDR2 SYDVKM. The CDR3 contains 13 residues.

The CDR3 coding sequence is TGTGCCAGCAGTGAAGGACAGGGTCCATTCCACGAGCAGTACTTC. Protein sequence: CASSEGQGPFHEQYF. The chain is built from TRBV6-1 and TRBJ2-7; TRBD1 aligns across 7 bases. There are 15 residues in the CDR3. Germline trimming cut 1 base from V and 5 bases from J; bases unmatched to any gene: 8. The germline V gene encodes CDR1 MNHNS and CDR2 SASEGT.

This clone appeared once. The CDR3 region is CASSIGAFNEQFF. The CDR3 DNA reads TGTGCCAGTAGTATTGGGGCTTTCAATGAGCAGTTCTTC. This chain links TRBV19 with TRBJ2-1, with D maybe TRBD1 (5 bases). The CDR3 consists of 13 residues. Per germline, CDR1 LNHDA and CDR2 SQIVND (reference sequence). V lost 3 bases to trimming and J lost 6 bases, with 9 bases between them.

The chain couples TRBV7-2 to TRBJ1-4; possible D gene TRBD1, 5 bases. Germline lookup yields CDR1 SGHTA and CDR2 FQGNSA. The ends were cut back, 4 bases at V and 5 bases at J, with 14 bases in the middle. The CDR3 is 15 residues long. The CDR3 spells CASSYAGLGNEKLFF. The CDR3 nucleotides are TGTGCCAGCAGCTACGCAGGGTTAGGAAATGAAAAACTGTTTTTT.

This rearrangement joins TRBV6-5 to TRBJ2-3, with 10 bases fitting TRBD2. V lost 4 bases and J lost 5; bases outside the gene matches: 6. CDR3 length: 15 residues. Germline V gene lookup returns CDR1 MNHEY and CDR2 SVGAGI. The CDR3 sequence: CASSLQRGGQDTQYF. In nucleotides, the CDR3 is TGTGCCAGCAGTTTACAGCGGGGGGGCCAAGATACGCAGTATTTT.

The chain uses TRBV19 and TRBJ2-6; D may be TRBD1 (5 bases). Trimming cost V 5 bases and J 1 base, with 9 bases left between them. Germline lookup yields CDR1 LNHDA and CDR2 SQIVND (reference sequence). The CDR3 runs 15 residues. CDR3: CASSPGHSGANVLTF. The CDR3 nucleotides read TGTGCCAGTAGTCCCGGACATTCTGGGGCCAACGTCCTGACTTTC.

This clone came up a few times. The chain combines TRBV7-9 with TRBJ1-2; a weak D match, TRBD1 (5 bases). The CDR3 consists of 13 residues. Trimming removed 5 bases from V and 7 bases from J, with 14 bases in between. The germline V gene encodes CDR1 SEHNR and CDR2 FQNEAQ (reference sequence). Here the CDR3 reads CASSPAGYGGYTF. The CDR3 DNA is TGTGCCAGCAGCCCCGCAGGGTATGGTGGCTACACCTTC.

The chain combines TRBV28 with TRBJ2-2; D unresolved. Trimming removed 3 bases at V and 1 base at J, with 6 bases between. This CDR3 has 14 amino acids. Germline V gene sequence: CDR1 MDHEN, CDR2 SYDVKM. CDR3 residues: CASSFLGNTGELFF. The CDR3, as DNA: TGTGCCAGCAGTTTTCTAGGGAACACCGGGGAGCTGTTTTTT.